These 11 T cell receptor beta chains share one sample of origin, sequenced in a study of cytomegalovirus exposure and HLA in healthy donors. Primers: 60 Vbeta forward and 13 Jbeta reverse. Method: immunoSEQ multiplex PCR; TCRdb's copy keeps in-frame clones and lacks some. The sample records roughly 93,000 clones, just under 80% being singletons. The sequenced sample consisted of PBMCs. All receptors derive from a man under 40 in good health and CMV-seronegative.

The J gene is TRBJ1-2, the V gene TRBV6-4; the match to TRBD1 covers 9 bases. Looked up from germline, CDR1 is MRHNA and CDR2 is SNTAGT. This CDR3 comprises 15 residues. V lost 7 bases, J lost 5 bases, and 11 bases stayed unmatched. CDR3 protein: CASTDQAGQGYGYTF. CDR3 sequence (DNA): TGTGCCAGCACCGACCAGGCGGGACAGGGATATGGCTACACCTTC.

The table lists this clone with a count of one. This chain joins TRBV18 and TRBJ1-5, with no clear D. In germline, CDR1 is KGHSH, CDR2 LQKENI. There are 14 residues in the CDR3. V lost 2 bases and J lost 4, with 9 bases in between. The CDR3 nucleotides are TGTGCCAGCTCACCAATGGGAGGTAATCAGCCCCAGCATTTT. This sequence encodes CASSPMGGNQPQHF.

The DNA for the CDR3 is TGTGCCAGCAGCCGGGACAGCTACGAGCAGTACTTC. Translated, it gives CASSRDSYEQYF. The chain is built from TRBV28 and TRBJ2-7; 7 bases match TRBD1. CDR3 size: 12 residues. Per the germline V gene, CDR1 is MDHEN and CDR2 is SYDVKM. Losses at the gene ends were 6 bases for V and 3 bases for J; bases not matched to a gene: 2.

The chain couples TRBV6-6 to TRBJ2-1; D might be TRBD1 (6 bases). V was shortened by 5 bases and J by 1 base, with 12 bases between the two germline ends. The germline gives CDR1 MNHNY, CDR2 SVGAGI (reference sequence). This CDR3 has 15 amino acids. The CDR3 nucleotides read TGTGCCAGCAGTCCTTGGGACATTTCCTACAATGAGCAGTTCTTC. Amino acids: CASSPWDISYNEQFF.

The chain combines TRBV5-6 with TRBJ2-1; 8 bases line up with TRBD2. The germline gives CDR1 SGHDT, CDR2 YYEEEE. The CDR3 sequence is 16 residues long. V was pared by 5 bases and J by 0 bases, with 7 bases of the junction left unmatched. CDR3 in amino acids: CASSSGTSGSYNEQFF. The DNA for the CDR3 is TGTGCCAGCAGTTCCGGGACTAGTGGCTCCTACAATGAGCAGTTCTTC.

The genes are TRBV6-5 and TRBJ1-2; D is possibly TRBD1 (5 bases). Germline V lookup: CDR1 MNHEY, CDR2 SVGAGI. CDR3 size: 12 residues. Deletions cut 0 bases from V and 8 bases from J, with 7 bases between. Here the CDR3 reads CASSYSGGGYTF. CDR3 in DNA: TGTGCCAGCAGTTACTCCGGGGGGGGCTACACCTTC.

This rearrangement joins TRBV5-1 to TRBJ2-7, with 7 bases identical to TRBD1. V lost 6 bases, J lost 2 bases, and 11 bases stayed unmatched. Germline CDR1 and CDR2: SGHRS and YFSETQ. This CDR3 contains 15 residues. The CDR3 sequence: CASNYGTALTYEQYF. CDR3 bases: TGCGCCAGCAACTACGGGACAGCTTTAACCTACGAGCAGTACTTC.

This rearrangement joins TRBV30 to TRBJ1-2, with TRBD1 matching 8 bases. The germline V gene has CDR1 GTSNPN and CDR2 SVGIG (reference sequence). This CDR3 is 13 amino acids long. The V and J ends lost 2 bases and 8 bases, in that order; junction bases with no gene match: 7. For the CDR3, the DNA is TGTGCCTGGAGTCCCACAGGGGGGCCCGGCTACACCTTC. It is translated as CAWSPTGGPGYTF.

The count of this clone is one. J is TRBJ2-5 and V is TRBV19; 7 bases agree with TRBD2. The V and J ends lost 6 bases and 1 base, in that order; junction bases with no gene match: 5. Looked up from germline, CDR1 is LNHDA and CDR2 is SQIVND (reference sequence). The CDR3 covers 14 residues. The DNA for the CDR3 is TGTGCCAGTAGCGTACTAGCGCGCCAAGAGACCCAGTACTTC. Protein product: CASSVLARQETQYF.

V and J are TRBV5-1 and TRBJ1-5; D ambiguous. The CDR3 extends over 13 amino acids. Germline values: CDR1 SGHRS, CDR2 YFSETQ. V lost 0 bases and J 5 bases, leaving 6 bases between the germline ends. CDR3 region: CASSLGSDQPQHF. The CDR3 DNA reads TGCGCCAGCAGCTTGGGCTCGGATCAGCCCCAGCATTTT.

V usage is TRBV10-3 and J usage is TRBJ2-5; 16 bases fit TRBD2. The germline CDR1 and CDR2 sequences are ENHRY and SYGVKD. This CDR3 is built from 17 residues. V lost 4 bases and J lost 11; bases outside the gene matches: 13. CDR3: CAISVGGTSGRAREQYF. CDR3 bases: TGTGCCATCAGTGTGGGAGGGACTAGCGGGAGGGCCCGTGAGCAGTACTTC.